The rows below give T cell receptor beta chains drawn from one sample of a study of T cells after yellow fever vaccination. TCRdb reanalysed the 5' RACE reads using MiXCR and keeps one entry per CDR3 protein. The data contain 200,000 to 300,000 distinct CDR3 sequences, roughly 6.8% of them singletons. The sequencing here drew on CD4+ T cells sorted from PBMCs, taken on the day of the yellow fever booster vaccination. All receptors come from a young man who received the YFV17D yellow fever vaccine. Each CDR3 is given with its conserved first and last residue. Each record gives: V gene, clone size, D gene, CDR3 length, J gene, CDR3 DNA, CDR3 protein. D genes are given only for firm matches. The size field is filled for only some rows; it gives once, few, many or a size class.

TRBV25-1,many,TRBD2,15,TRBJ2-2,TGTGCCAGCAGTCCGTTTTTGGGGGGGGACGGGGAGCTGTTTTTT,CASSPFLGGDGELFF
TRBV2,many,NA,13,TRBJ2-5,TGTGCCAGCAGGACCGATCGTAGAGAGACCCAGTACTTC,CASRTDRRETQYF
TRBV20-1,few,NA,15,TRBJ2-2,TGCAGTGCTAGAGTGGGACGGTCCTACACCGGGGAGCTGTTTTTT,CSARVGRSYTGELFF
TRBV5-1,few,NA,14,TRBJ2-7,TGCGCCAGCAGCTCCAGGGGGACTGGCTACGAGCAGTACTTC,CASSSRGTGYEQYF
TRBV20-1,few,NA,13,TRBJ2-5,TGCAGTGCTATAGAACCAAGACAAGAGACCCAGTACTTC,CSAIEPRQETQYF
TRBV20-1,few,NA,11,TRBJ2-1,TGCAGTGCTAGGGGCCACAATGAGCAGTTCTTC,CSARGHNEQFF
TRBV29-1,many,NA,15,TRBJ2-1,TGCAGCGCGGAACAGCGGATTGGGGCCGGAGATGAGCAGTTCTTC,CSAEQRIGAGDEQFF
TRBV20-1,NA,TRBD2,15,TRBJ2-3,TGCAGTGCACTTACGGGAGGAGGGAGCACAGATACGCAGTATTTT,CSALTGGGSTDTQYF
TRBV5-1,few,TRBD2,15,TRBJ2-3,TGCGCCAGCAGCAGTAGCGGGAGGGACCCAGATACGCAGTATTTT,CASSSSGRDPDTQYF
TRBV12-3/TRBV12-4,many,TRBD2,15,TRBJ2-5,TGTGCCAGCAGTAAGACTAGCGGGAGGGCGGAGACCCAGTACTTC,CASSKTSGRAETQYF
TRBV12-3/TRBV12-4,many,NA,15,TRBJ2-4,TGTGCCAGCAGTGAAGACAGGTCCGCCAAAAACATTCAGTACTTC,CASSEDRSAKNIQYF
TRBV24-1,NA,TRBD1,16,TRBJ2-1,TGTGCCACCAGTGATCCCGGGACAGGGGGCGAAGGTGAGCAGTTCTTC,CATSDPGTGGEGEQFF
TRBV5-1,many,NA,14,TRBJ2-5,TGCGCCAGTGGACCGGGGACCTCCTGGGAGACCCAGTACTTC,CASGPGTSWETQYF
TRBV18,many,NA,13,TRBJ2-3,TGTGCCAGCTCACGGGAGTTCACAGATACGCAGTATTTT,CASSREFTDTQYF
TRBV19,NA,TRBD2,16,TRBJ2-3,TGTGCCAGTAGTTTCTATAGCGGGAGAGTTGCAGATACGCAGTATTTT,CASSFYSGRVADTQYF
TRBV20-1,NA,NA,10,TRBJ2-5,TGCAGGGGCCGCCTACAGACCCAGTACTTC,CRGRLQTQYF
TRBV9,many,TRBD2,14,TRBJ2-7,TGTGCCAGCGGAAGGACTAGCAGCTCCTACGAGCAGTACTTC,CASGRTSSSYEQYF
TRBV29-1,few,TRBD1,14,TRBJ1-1,TGCAGCGTGGGGGGGGCCCAGGGGGTGACTGAAGCTTTCTTT,CSVGGAQGVTEAFF
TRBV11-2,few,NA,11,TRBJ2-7,TGTGCCAGCAGCTGGGTGTACGAGCAGTACTTC,CASSWVYEQYF
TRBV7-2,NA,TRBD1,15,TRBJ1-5,TGTGCCAGCAGCATACAGGGGGCGTTCAATCAGCCCCAGCATTTT,CASSIQGAFNQPQHF
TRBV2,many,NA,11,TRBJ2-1,TGTGCCAGCACGCTGTACAATGAGCAGTTCTTC,CASTLYNEQFF
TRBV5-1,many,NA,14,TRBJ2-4,TGCGCCAGCAGCGGAGGTTCAACTGGAAACATTCAGTACTTC,CASSGGSTGNIQYF
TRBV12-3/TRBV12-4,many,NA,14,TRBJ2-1,TGTGCCACCGCCTCAACGTCCTTCACAAATGAGCAGTTCTTC,CATASTSFTNEQFF
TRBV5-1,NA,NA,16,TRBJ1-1,TGCGCCAGCAGCTTGATGGTGGGGGCGGTGAACACTGAAGCTTTCTTT,CASSLMVGAVNTEAFF
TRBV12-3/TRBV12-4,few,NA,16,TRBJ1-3,TGTGCCAGCAGTACTCAACAGCTGACCTCTGGAAACACCATATATTTT,CASSTQQLTSGNTIYF
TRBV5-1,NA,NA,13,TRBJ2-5,TGCGCCAGCAGCTTCGGGTTTCCGGAGACCCAGTACTTC,CASSFGFPETQYF
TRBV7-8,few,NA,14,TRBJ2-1,TGTGCCAGCAGCTTAGTTTTGCGCGGCGATGAGCAGTTCTTC,CASSLVLRGDEQFF
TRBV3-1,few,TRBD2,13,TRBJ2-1,TGTGCCAGACTAGCGGGAGCTTGCGATGAGCAGTTCTTC,CARLAGACDEQFF
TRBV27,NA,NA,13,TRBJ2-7,TGTGCCAGCAGTTTATCGAATTGGGGGTGGCAGTACTTC,CASSLSNWGWQYF
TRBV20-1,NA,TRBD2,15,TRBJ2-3,TGCAGTGCTAGAGAGTCTAGCGGGAGCGGAGATACGCAGTATTTT,CSARESSGSGDTQYF
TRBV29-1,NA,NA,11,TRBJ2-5,TGCAGCGTTGATTGGGCGGAGACCCAGTACTTC,CSVDWAETQYF